These T cell receptor beta chains were read from a single sample in a study of T cell responses to AZD1222 COVID-19 vaccine. The data were produced by immunoSEQ multiplex PCR, yet TCRdb's version contains in-frame clones alone and is incomplete. The sample lists approximately 100,000 clones; roughly nine tenths were seen once. Specimen: peripheral blood, collected 28 days after the second AZD1222 dose. The origin of the receptors is an adult who received the AZD1222 COVID-19 vaccine. Both conserved end residues are part of each CDR3. D genes are given only for firm matches. Only some rows state a clone size, as once, few, many or a class for expanded clones.

cdr3_aa: CASSLGHEQFF
cdr3_nt: TGTGCCAGCAGTCTGGGACATGAGCAGTTCTTC
v_call: TRBV28
clone_size: NA
d_call: NA
j_call: TRBJ2-1

cdr3_aa: CASSQEGLKWEAFF
cdr3_nt: TGTGCCAGCAGCCAAGAAGGTTTGAAGTGGGAAGCTTTCTTT
v_call: TRBV3-1/TRBV3-2
clone_size: NA
d_call: NA
j_call: TRBJ1-1

cdr3_aa: CASSGLGTPNTDTQYF
cdr3_nt: TGTGCCAGCAGCGGGCTCGGGACACCTAACACAGATACGCAGTATTTT
v_call: TRBV9
clone_size: NA
d_call: NA
j_call: TRBJ2-3

cdr3_aa: CASSPPAQTKPNEQFF
cdr3_nt: TGCGCCAGCAGCCCCCCGGCACAGACGAAGCCCAATGAGCAGTTCTTC
v_call: TRBV4-1
clone_size: NA
d_call: NA
j_call: TRBJ2-1

cdr3_aa: CASSLYALTEAFF
cdr3_nt: TGTGCCAGCAGTTTATACGCTCTCACTGAAGCTTTCTTT
v_call: TRBV28
clone_size: NA
d_call: NA
j_call: TRBJ1-1

cdr3_aa: CASSLALAGETQYF
cdr3_nt: TGCGCCAGCAGCTTGGCACTAGCGGGAGAGACCCAGTACTTC
v_call: TRBV5-1
clone_size: NA
d_call: TRBD2
j_call: TRBJ2-5

cdr3_aa: CASSSGTSVYNEQFF
cdr3_nt: TGTGCCAGCAGCTCGGGGACTAGCGTTTACAATGAGCAGTTCTTC
v_call: TRBV7-2
clone_size: NA
d_call: TRBD2
j_call: TRBJ2-1

cdr3_aa: CAIKDKETQYF
cdr3_nt: TGTGCCATCAAGGACAAAGAGACCCAGTACTTC
v_call: TRBV10-3
clone_size: NA
d_call: NA
j_call: TRBJ2-5

cdr3_aa: CASSQVFAANEKLFF
cdr3_nt: TGTGCCAGCAGCCAAGTTTTCGCGGCTAATGAAAAACTGTTTTTT
v_call: TRBV4-2
clone_size: medium-sized
d_call: NA
j_call: TRBJ1-4

cdr3_aa: CASSGSTGGLTEAFF
cdr3_nt: TGCGCCAGCAGCGGTTCGACAGGGGGTCTCACTGAAGCTTTCTTT
v_call: TRBV5-1
clone_size: NA
d_call: TRBD1
j_call: TRBJ1-1

cdr3_aa: CATSRDETQYF
cdr3_nt: TGTGCCACCAGCAGAGACGAGACCCAGTACTTC
v_call: TRBV15
clone_size: NA
d_call: NA
j_call: TRBJ2-5

cdr3_aa: CASSLGTDSNQPQHF
cdr3_nt: TGTGCCAGCTCACTAGGGACGGATAGCAATCAGCCCCAGCATTTT
v_call: TRBV18
clone_size: NA
d_call: NA
j_call: TRBJ1-5

cdr3_aa: CASSQEGGQGRTKQYF
cdr3_nt: TGCGCCAGCAGCCAAGAGGGGGGACAGGGGCGTACCAAGCAGTACTTC
v_call: TRBV4-1
clone_size: once
d_call: TRBD1
j_call: TRBJ2-7

cdr3_aa: CASSSQGARYNSPLHF
cdr3_nt: TGTGCCAGCAGTTCCCAGGGGGCCAGGTATAATTCACCCCTCCACTTT
v_call: TRBV28
clone_size: NA
d_call: TRBD1
j_call: TRBJ1-6

cdr3_aa: CTRSLSQPSYVEQYF
cdr3_nt: TGTACCAGAAGCTTGTCCCAGCCTTCCTACGTTGAGCAGTACTTC
v_call: TRBV5-3
clone_size: NA
d_call: NA
j_call: TRBJ2-7

cdr3_aa: CASSIGQGLGNQPQHF
cdr3_nt: TGTGCCAGTAGTATAGGGCAGGGGCTCGGCAATCAGCCCCAGCATTTT
v_call: TRBV19
clone_size: NA
d_call: NA
j_call: TRBJ1-5

cdr3_aa: CASRIAGNGELFF
cdr3_nt: TGTGCCAGCAGAATAGCGGGAAACGGGGAGCTGTTTTTT
v_call: TRBV2
clone_size: NA
d_call: TRBD2
j_call: TRBJ2-2

cdr3_aa: CASSPAGQVRTEAFF
cdr3_nt: TGCGCCAGCAGCCCAGCGGGACAGGTTAGGACTGAAGCTTTCTTT
v_call: TRBV5-1
clone_size: NA
d_call: TRBD1
j_call: TRBJ1-1

cdr3_aa: CASSEVDSTYEQYF
cdr3_nt: TGTGCCAGCAGTGAAGTTGACTCGACCTACGAGCAGTACTTC
v_call: TRBV6-1
clone_size: NA
d_call: NA
j_call: TRBJ2-7

cdr3_aa: CASRTGTTGELFF
cdr3_nt: TGTGCCAGCAGGACGGGGACAACTGGGGAGCTGTTTTTT
v_call: TRBV6-5
clone_size: NA
d_call: NA
j_call: TRBJ2-2

cdr3_aa: CASSLQQGYTEAFF
cdr3_nt: TGTGCCAGCAGCTTACAGCAGGGCTACACTGAAGCTTTCTTT
v_call: TRBV7-9
clone_size: few
d_call: NA
j_call: TRBJ1-1

cdr3_aa: CASSSDLATEAFF
cdr3_nt: TGTGCCAGCAGCTCTGACCTGGCTACTGAAGCTTTCTTT
v_call: TRBV7-2
clone_size: once
d_call: NA
j_call: TRBJ1-1

cdr3_aa: CASSIGGGRASPYEQYF
cdr3_nt: TGTGCCAGTAGTATAGGAGGGGGGAGGGCCTCCCCCTACGAGCAGTACTTC
v_call: TRBV19
clone_size: once
d_call: NA
j_call: TRBJ2-7

cdr3_aa: CSASDRGATNEKLFF
cdr3_nt: TGCAGTGCTAGTGACAGGGGAGCGACTAATGAAAAACTGTTTTTT
v_call: TRBV20-1
clone_size: once
d_call: TRBD1
j_call: TRBJ1-4

cdr3_aa: CATSSQTWEDTQYF
cdr3_nt: TGTGCCACCAGCAGCCAGACCTGGGAAGATACGCAGTATTTT
v_call: TRBV15
clone_size: NA
d_call: NA
j_call: TRBJ2-3

cdr3_aa: CASSEGAGKAFF
cdr3_nt: TGTGCCAGCAGCGAAGGGGCAGGGAAAGCTTTCTTT
v_call: TRBV5-6
clone_size: few
d_call: NA
j_call: TRBJ1-1

cdr3_aa: CASRSPGTDNEKLFF
cdr3_nt: TGTGCCAGTAGGAGTCCCGGGACAGATAATGAAAAACTGTTTTTT
v_call: TRBV19
clone_size: NA
d_call: TRBD1
j_call: TRBJ1-4

cdr3_aa: CANTGQGLDPTQYF
cdr3_nt: TGCGCCAACACGGGACAGGGACTAGATCCCACGCAGTATTTT
v_call: TRBV10-1
clone_size: few
d_call: NA
j_call: TRBJ2-3

cdr3_aa: CASSQDLVAANEQFF
cdr3_nt: TGTGCCAGCAGCCAAGATTTAGTCGCGGCCAATGAGCAGTTCTTC
v_call: TRBV3-1/TRBV3-2
clone_size: NA
d_call: NA
j_call: TRBJ2-1

cdr3_aa: CASSPSALDTGELFF
cdr3_nt: TGTGCCAGCTCACCCAGCGCCCTGGACACCGGGGAGCTGTTTTTT
v_call: TRBV18
clone_size: NA
d_call: NA
j_call: TRBJ2-2

cdr3_aa: CASSLEGTGGMLDTEAFF
cdr3_nt: TGTGCCAGCAGCTTGGAAGGGACAGGGGGCATGTTGGACACTGAAGCTTTCTTT
v_call: TRBV5-5
clone_size: NA
d_call: TRBD1
j_call: TRBJ1-1

cdr3_aa: CASSQPPGRETQYF
cdr3_nt: TGTGCCAGCAGCCAGCCCCCAGGGCGGGAGACCCAGTACTTC
v_call: TRBV7-2
clone_size: NA
d_call: NA
j_call: TRBJ2-5

cdr3_aa: CASSITVGSRLNTEAFF
cdr3_nt: TGTGCCAGTAGTATAACGGTAGGATCAAGACTTAACACTGAAGCTTTCTTT
v_call: TRBV19
clone_size: once
d_call: NA
j_call: TRBJ1-1

cdr3_aa: CASSVVQGGNEQFF
cdr3_nt: TGTGCCAGCAGCGTGGTGCAAGGTGGGAATGAGCAGTTCTTC
v_call: TRBV9
clone_size: NA
d_call: NA
j_call: TRBJ2-1

cdr3_aa: CASSLTTGTGSMELFF
cdr3_nt: TGCGCCAGCAGCTTGACAACCGGGACAGGGTCTATGGAGCTGTTTTTT
v_call: TRBV5-1
clone_size: NA
d_call: TRBD1
j_call: TRBJ2-2

cdr3_aa: CASSEGSTEAFF
cdr3_nt: TGTGCCAGCAGCGAAGGGAGCACTGAAGCTTTCTTT
v_call: TRBV7-9
clone_size: few
d_call: NA
j_call: TRBJ1-1

cdr3_aa: CASSLAEADSGNTIYF
cdr3_nt: TGTGCCAGCAGCTTAGCCGAGGCAGATTCTGGAAACACCATATATTTT
v_call: TRBV7-2
clone_size: NA
d_call: NA
j_call: TRBJ1-3

cdr3_aa: CASSDLGVGSYNSPLHF
cdr3_nt: TGTGCCAGCAGTGACCTCGGGGTTGGATCCTATAATTCACCCCTCCACTTT
v_call: TRBV6-1
clone_size: NA
d_call: NA
j_call: TRBJ1-6

cdr3_aa: CASSSSITRTGGAGTGELFF
cdr3_nt: TGTGCCAGCAGTTCATCAATAACGAGAACAGGGGGCGCAGGGACCGGGGAGCTGTTTTTT
v_call: TRBV27
clone_size: NA
d_call: TRBD1
j_call: TRBJ2-2

cdr3_aa: CASSNTGVQPQHF
cdr3_nt: TGTGCCAGCAGCAACACAGGGGTTCAGCCCCAGCATTTT
v_call: TRBV28
clone_size: few
d_call: TRBD1
j_call: TRBJ1-5

cdr3_aa: CASSSRAGTNTGELFF
cdr3_nt: TGTGCCAGCAGTTCCCGAGCGGGAACGAACACCGGGGAGCTGTTTTTT
v_call: TRBV27
clone_size: once
d_call: TRBD2
j_call: TRBJ2-2

cdr3_aa: CASSQDPGTGGTEAFF
cdr3_nt: TGCGCCAGCAGCCAAGATCCCGGGACAGGGGGCACTGAAGCTTTCTTT
v_call: TRBV4-3
clone_size: NA
d_call: TRBD1
j_call: TRBJ1-1